The 25 T cell receptor beta chains below were found in one sample sequenced in a study of shared clonotypes between healthy human individuals. Repertoires were generated with immunoSEQ multiplex PCR, while TCRdb's copy carries only in-frame clones and drops some. The data contain 1.6 million or so clones, around 98.5% of them singletons. The sample comprised naive CD4+ T cells sorted from blood. Subset denoted: CD45RA+ positively selected. The receptor source for this set is a man younger than 40 in good health.

This sequence joins TRBV11-2 and TRBJ2-2, with D tentatively TRBD2 (6 bases). The CDR3 is 12 residues long. V was clipped by 6 bases and J by 4 bases, with 6 bases between them. Germline V gene data show CDR1 as SGHAT and CDR2 as FQNNGV. This CDR3 is CASRGGTGELFF. CDR3 DNA: TGTGCCAGCAGGGGGGGCACCGGGGAGCTGTTTTTT. The entire variable domain, with the rest obtained from reference TRBV11-2 and TRBJ2-2, is as follows: EAGVAQSPRYKIIEKRQSVAFWCNPISGHATLYWYQQILGQGPKLLIQFQNNGVVDDSQLPKDRFSAERLKGVDSTLKIQPAKLEDSAVYLCASRGGTGELFFGEGSRLTVL.

This clone has more than one count but fewer than ten. The chain is built from TRBV4-1 and TRBJ2-6; D remains ambiguous. Germline V gene data show CDR1 as MGHRA and CDR2 as YSYEKL. The CDR3 spans 12 residues. Deletions cut 6 bases from V and 4 bases from J, with 4 bases between. CDR3 nucleotide sequence: TGCGCCAGCAGGACCGGGGCCAACGTCCTGACTTTC. Its protein is CASRTGANVLTF.

The rearrangement uses TRBV6-1 and TRBJ2-7, with 7 bases matching TRBD1. This CDR3 region has 13 residues. Looked up from germline, CDR1 is MNHNS and CDR2 is SASEGT. V lost 5 bases, J lost 8 bases, and 9 bases stayed unmatched. This CDR3 is CASSQSDRLKQYF. CDR3 in DNA: TGTGCCAGCAGTCAATCGGACAGGCTCAAGCAGTACTTC.

The V call is TRBV7-9, the J call TRBJ2-2; 9 nucleotides agree with TRBD1. The CDR3 contains 18 residues. CDR1 and CDR2 from the germline V gene are SEHNR and FQNEAQ (reference sequence). Losses at the gene ends were 5 bases for V and 1 base for J; bases not matched to a gene: 11. CDR3 sequence (DNA): TGTGCCAGCAGCGCCGGGACAGGGCGAGAAATGAACACCGGGGAGCTGTTTTTT. This encodes CASSAGTGREMNTGELFF.

This chain joins TRBV19 and TRBJ2-7, with a possible D match to TRBD1 (5 bases). The CDR3 extends over 16 amino acids. V lost 2 bases, J lost 2 bases, and 16 bases lay in between. The V gene's germline CDR1 is LNHDA and CDR2 SQIVND (reference sequence). CDR3 sequence (DNA): TGTGCCAGTAGTATAAAGACCCCCACAGGAACCTACGAGCAGTACTTC. Amino acid sequence: CASSIKTPTGTYEQYF.

Concerning this clone: Different DNA sequences within this sample yield the same CDR3. CDR3 nucleotides: TGCAGCGTTGTAGGGGTACAAGAGACCCAGTACTTC. Its translation is CSVVGVQETQYF. The V gene is TRBV29-1, the J gene TRBJ2-5; tentatively, D is TRBD1 (5 bases). The CDR3 length is 12 residues. V lost 4 bases, J lost 2 bases, and 8 bases lay in between. Germline lookup yields CDR1 SQVTM and CDR2 ANQGSEA.

The J gene is TRBJ1-2, the V gene TRBV7-2, with D possibly TRBD1 on 6 matching bases. With 6 bases removed from V and 7 bases from J, the gap between germline ends came to 15 bases. Germline loops: CDR1 SGHTA, CDR2 FQGNSA. The CDR3 is made up of 13 amino acids. CDR3 in DNA: TGTGCCAGCAGACCCACAGGGTCCCCTGGCTACACCTTC. Encoded protein: CASRPTGSPGYTF.

V is TRBV6-1 and J is TRBJ2-1, with unresolved D. This CDR3 is built from 13 residues. Deletions cut 4 bases from V and 15 bases from J, with 19 bases between. Germline values: CDR1 MNHNS, CDR2 SASEGT. The CDR3 is CASSGGRSYLGFF. In DNA form, the CDR3 reads TGTGCCAGCAGTGGCGGCCGGTCCTACTTGGGGTTCTTC.

This clone is a singleton in its sample. The same CDR3 can be traced to other DNA sequences in this sample. The chain employs TRBV18 and TRBJ2-5; no clear D. The CDR3 loop spans 13 amino acids. Germline V gives CDR1 KGHSH, CDR2 LQKENI. The V end lost 2 bases, the J end lost 1 base, and 5 bases lay between the germline ends. The CDR3 nucleotides are TGTGCCAGCTCACCATTAGGCCAAGAGACCCAGTACTTC. It codes for CASSPLGQETQYF.

The rearrangement uses TRBV29-1 and TRBJ2-3, with D possibly being TRBD2 (5 bases). The V gene lost 3 bases and the J gene lost 5 bases, with 12 bases spanning the gap. The CDR3 runs to 13 residues. The germline V gene encodes CDR1 SQVTM and CDR2 ANQGSEA. This CDR3 reads CSVEPGKRDTQYF. For the CDR3, the DNA is TGCAGCGTTGAGCCCGGGAAACGAGATACGCAGTATTTT.

The chain uses TRBV28 and TRBJ2-7, with 7 bases identical to TRBD1. CDR3 size: 14 residues. Germline values: CDR1 MDHEN, CDR2 SYDVKM. After removal of 6 bases from V and 3 bases from J, the junction contained 8 bases not matched to a gene. The CDR3 DNA follows: TGTGCCAGCAGCAGAACCGGGACAGTCTACGAGCAGTACTTC. It encodes CASSRTGTVYEQYF.

The chain recombines TRBV19 with TRBJ1-4; D perhaps matches TRBD1 (5 bases). Germline V CDR1 and CDR2: LNHDA, SQIVND (reference sequence). V was cut by 6 bases and J by 10 bases, with 21 bases left in between. The CDR3 has 15 amino acids. This CDR3 reads CASSTRRDSVGKLFF. In DNA form, the CDR3 reads TGTGCCAGTAGCACACGTCGGGACTCAGTTGGAAAACTGTTTTTT.

The chain carries TRBV25-1 and TRBJ2-7; D tentatively fits TRBD1 or TRBD2 (5 bases each). V was cut by 8 bases and J by 2 bases, with 16 bases left in between. CDR1 and CDR2 (germline): MGHDK, SYGVNS. The CDR3 totals 14 residues. The CDR3 region is CASAVSEGPYEQYF. The CDR3 region has the DNA TGTGCCAGCGCAGTTTCCGAGGGGCCCTACGAGCAGTACTTC.

V is TRBV30 and J is TRBJ1-1; 8 bases line up with TRBD1. The germline V gene encodes CDR1 GTSNPN and CDR2 SVGIG (reference sequence). V gave up 0 bases and J gave up 0 bases; unmatched junction bases: 6. This CDR3 is built from 16 residues. The CDR3 loop is CAWSVYRGAMNTEAFF. CDR3 DNA sequence: TGTGCCTGGAGTGTGTACAGGGGGGCCATGAACACTGAAGCTTTCTTT.

About this clone itself: The same CDR3 arises from other DNA sequences in this sample as well. The chain carries TRBV5-1 and TRBJ2-3; D not resolved. Deletions cut 1 base from V and 2 bases from J, with 2 bases between. The length of the CDR3 is 12 residues. Germline V gene lookup returns CDR1 SGHRS and CDR2 YFSETQ. CDR3 nucleotides: TGCGCCAGCAGCTTGCCCACAGATACGCAGTATTTT. The encoded protein is CASSLPTDTQYF.

This chain joins TRBV28 and TRBJ2-7; TRBD2 aligns across 11 bases. The CDR3 has 17 residues. V was clipped by 7 bases and J by 2 bases; unmatched bases: 13. Germline V gives CDR1 MDHEN, CDR2 SYDVKM. CDR3 protein: CASNPIAGGTTPYEQYF. The CDR3 nucleotides are TGTGCCAGCAACCCAATAGCGGGAGGGACCACCCCCTACGAGCAGTACTTC.

V usage is TRBV5-1 and J usage is TRBJ2-3; no clear D gene. This CDR3 region has 14 residues. From germline, CDR1 is SGHRS and CDR2 YFSETQ. The V end was cut by 0 bases, the J end by 4 bases, with 9 bases between. The CDR3 DNA reads TGCGCCAGCAGCTTGGACCTAGTAGCAGATACGCAGTATTTT. Its translation: CASSLDLVADTQYF. Full variable domain (remainder filled in from reference TRBV5-1 and TRBJ2-3): KAGVTQTPRYLIKTRGQQVTLSCSPISGHRSVSWYQQTPGQGLQFLFEYFSETQRNKGNFPGRFSGRQFSNSRSEMNVSTLELGDSALYLCASSLDLVADTQYFGPGTRLTVL.

The V and J genes are TRBV10-3 and TRBJ1-1; 8 nucleotides agree with TRBD1. The V gene end was trimmed by 3 bases and the J gene end by 6 bases; junction bases not matched to a gene: 9. This CDR3 has 15 amino acids. Germline values: CDR1 ENHRY, CDR2 SYGVKD. CDR3 in DNA: TGTGCCATCAGTGAATCTGGGCAGGGGGCTGCTGAAGCTTTCTTT. This translates into CAISESGQGAAEAFF.

The chain has TRBV29-1 and TRBJ2-7, with D maybe TRBD2 (5 bases). Germline V gene sequence: CDR1 SQVTM, CDR2 ANQGSEA. This CDR3 comprises 14 residues. Trimming pared 2 bases from V and 6 bases from J, leaving 17 bases between. The CDR3 nucleotides read TGCAGCGTTGAAACCTGGGAGACCTGGGGCGAGCAGTACTTC. Encoded protein: CSVETWETWGEQYF.

This chain joins TRBV28 and TRBJ2-4, with 7 positions matching TRBD2. The CDR3 contains 14 residues. Germline CDR1 reads MDHEN; CDR2 reads SYDVKM. The V segment lost 6 bases and the J segment 4 bases; nucleotides outside the gene matches: 6. The CDR3 spells CASSQLGGKNIQYF. As DNA, the CDR3 is TGTGCCAGCAGCCAACTCGGGGGGAAAAACATTCAGTACTTC. Full variable domain (remainder filled in from reference TRBV28 and TRBJ2-4): DVKVTQSSRYLVKRTGEKVFLECVQDMDHENMFWYRQDPGLGLRLIYFSYDVKMKEKGDIPEGYSVSREKKERFSLILESASTNQTSMYLCASSQLGGKNIQYFGAGTRLSVL.

The genes are TRBV5-1 and TRBJ1-3; D may be TRBD1 (6 bases). The germline V and J ends were trimmed by 3 bases and 4 bases, with 11 bases remaining between them. Germline CDR1 reads SGHRS; CDR2 reads YFSETQ. The CDR3 loop spans 14 amino acids. The CDR3 DNA reads as TGCGCCAGCAGCTCCGGACAGTCGGGAAACACCATATATTTT. Amino acid sequence: CASSSGQSGNTIYF. Full variable domain (missing parts from reference TRBV5-1 and TRBJ1-3): KAGVTQTPRYLIKTRGQQVTLSCSPISGHRSVSWYQQTPGQGLQFLFEYFSETQRNKGNFPGRFSGRQFSNSRSEMNVSTLELGDSALYLCASSSGQSGNTIYFGEGSWLTVV.

The chain employs TRBV28 and TRBJ1-2; no clear D. Germline V lookup: CDR1 MDHEN, CDR2 SYDVKM. The V end lost 7 bases, the J end lost 4 bases, and 10 bases lay between the germline ends. CDR3 length equals 12 residues. In DNA, the CDR3 is TGTGCCAGCATGGGCAGGATCTATGGCTACACCTTC. Its protein product is CASMGRIYGYTF.

The genes are TRBV10-1 and TRBJ2-5; D is perhaps TRBD2 (6 bases). The CDR3 spans 14 residues. V lost 2 bases, J lost 9 bases, and 16 bases lay in between. Germline CDR1 WNHNN, CDR2 SYGVQD (reference sequence). The CDR3 bases are TGCGCCAGCAGTGAGGCTAGCCGGGAGACTCCCCAGTACTTC. Translation gives CASSEASRETPQYF.

The V and J genes are TRBV5-1 and TRBJ1-3; weak D call: TRBD1 (5 bases). The CDR3 extends over 17 amino acids. Looked up from germline, CDR1 is SGHRS and CDR2 is YFSETQ. Trimming removed 4 bases at V and 4 bases at J, with 21 bases between. CDR3 protein: CASSPAGGRGIGNTIYF. For the CDR3, the DNA is TGCGCCAGCAGCCCGGCCGGGGGACGGGGTATCGGAAACACCATATATTTT.

The chain combines TRBV29-1 with TRBJ2-5, with 10 bases aligning to TRBD1. Trimming cost V 6 bases and J 5 bases; bases outside gene matches: 15. This CDR3 comprises 16 residues. Germline V gene lookup returns CDR1 SQVTM and CDR2 ANQGSEA. This CDR3 is CSVAGSRGQGTETQYF. CDR3 coding DNA: TGCAGCGTGGCTGGCTCTCGGGGACAGGGGACCGAGACCCAGTACTTC. The variable domain in full, with the rest retrieved from reference TRBV29-1 and TRBJ2-5, is SAVISQKPSRDICQRGTSLTIQCQVDSQVTMMFWYRQQPGQSLTLIATANQGSEATYESGFVIDKFPISRPNLTFSTLTVSNMSPEDSSIYLCSVAGSRGQGTETQYFGPGTRLLVL.